The source of this T cell receptor beta chain is a study of blood T cell repertoires in COVID-19. Participants were placed into cohorts based on the clinical history they reported. Participants classified as exposed had met a COVID-19 case within 2 weeks before study entry. V lost 6 bases, J lost 2 bases, and 13 bases lay in between. This CDR3 has 14 residues. Looked up from germline, CDR1 is MNHEY and CDR2 is SVGAGI. The table came from immunoSEQ multiplex PCR; TCRdb's copy has only in-frame clones and leaves some out. The sample includes a few hundred thousand clones, roughly 90% of them seen just once.

The chain joins TRBV6-5 to TRBJ1-2; the D gene is possibly TRBD1 (6 bases). Sequencing was carried out using PBMCs or T cells enriched from blood (not recorded which). The origin of this receptor is a woman aged 18 to 35 who had been exposed to COVID-19. CDR3 sequence reads: CASRPRTDNYGYTF. The CDR3 coding sequence is TGTGCCAGCAGACCTCGGACAGACAACTATGGCTACACCTTC.